The clone carrying this T cell receptor beta chain has only a few counts. Its cognate antigen is unknown. The data originate from a study of identical twins. Study-wide findings and caveats: Researchers reported weaker excess twin sharing in beta out-of-frame sequences.

It was template switching that added a universal primer site, and there were unique molecular identifiers on the cDNA. TCRdb called the 5' RACE reads again in MiXCR, with one record for every CDR3 protein. Of approximately 600,000 distinct CDR3 sequences listed, around a tenth are singletons. These sequences were also reported in another study, on yellow fever vaccine responses in identical twins.

The sequenced sample was PBMCs. The source of this sequence is a woman aged 18-35 years in good health.

This CDR3 is CASSSQFGYTF. The DNA of the CDR3 is TGTGCCAGCAGCTCCCAGTTTGGCTACACCTTC. The gene calls are TRBV7-8 and TRBJ1-2, with D unresolved. The CDR3 runs to 11 residues. Per germline, CDR1 SGHVS and CDR2 FQNEAQ. V was clipped by 4 bases and J by 7 bases, with 7 bases between them. The entire variable domain, with the rest obtained from reference TRBV7-8 and TRBJ1-2, is as follows: GAGVSQSPRYKVAKRGQDVALRCDPISGHVSLFWYQQALGQGPEFLTYFQNEAQLDKSGLPSDRFFAERPEGSVSTLKIQRTQQEDSAVYLCASSSQFGYTFGSGTRLTVV.